The 9 T cell receptor beta chains listed next were all sequenced from one sample in a study of beta chain features in type 1 diabetes. Investigators reverse transcribed all isolated RNA, so they sequenced expressed TCRB transcripts. Some clones are missing from TCRdb's copy, which holds only in-frame ones; the method was immunoSEQ multiplex PCR. The profile shows about 230,000 clones, over 8.5% of them singletons. Sequenced: naive CD4+ T cells from blood. All receptors come from a woman aged 18-29 years in good health.

In its sample, this clone was seen a few times. The rearrangement links TRBV5-6 to TRBJ2-3; TRBD2 aligns across 8 bases. Germline CDR1 SGHDT, CDR2 YYEEEE. V was pared by 0 bases and J by 3 bases, with 3 bases of the junction left unmatched. The CDR3 is 15 amino acids. The chain's CDR3 is CASSLVAGGTDTQYF. CDR3 coding DNA: TGTGCCAGCAGCTTGGTTGCGGGGGGAACAGATACGCAGTATTTT.

This clone was recorded at least ten times. The chain links TRBV7-2 to TRBJ2-6; no reliable D call. The V and J ends lost 2 bases and 2 bases respectively, with 4 bases between them. CDR1 is SGHTA and CDR2 is FQGNSA in the germline V gene. CDR3 length: 14 amino acids. This CDR3 reads CASSLSAGANVLTF. DNA for the CDR3: TGTGCCAGCAGCTTATCAGCTGGGGCCAACGTCCTGACTTTC.

The chain has TRBV9 and TRBJ1-4, with 7 nucleotides matching TRBD1. With 0 bases clipped from V and 10 bases from J, the junction kept 12 bases outside the gene matches. The CDR3 loop spans 16 amino acids. In germline, CDR1 is SGDLS, CDR2 YYNGEE. This CDR3 is CASSVEGAPIPGKLFF. The CDR3 DNA sequence: TGTGCCAGCAGCGTAGAGGGGGCACCCATCCCCGGAAAACTGTTTTTT.

This chain links TRBV5-4 with TRBJ2-5, with 10 nucleotides matching TRBD2. J was trimmed by 4 bases and V by 3 bases; bases with no gene match: 9. The CDR3 length is 16 residues. Germline V gene data show CDR1 as SGHNT and CDR2 as YYREEE (reference sequence). In DNA form, the CDR3 reads TGTGCCAGCAGCTGGGTACCTAGCGGGAGCCCAGAGACCCAGTACTTC. Its translation is CASSWVPSGSPETQYF.

The chain recombines TRBV6-5 with TRBJ2-3; D unclear. Germline CDR1 MNHEY, CDR2 SVGAGI. The germline V and J ends were trimmed by 4 bases and 2 bases, with 13 bases remaining between them. The CDR3 length is 15 residues. This CDR3 reads CASSSTRSSTDTQYF. In DNA form, the CDR3 reads TGTGCCAGCAGTTCAACCCGGAGTTCCACAGATACGCAGTATTTT.

This rearrangement joins TRBV11-3 to TRBJ2-1, with 8 bases aligning to TRBD2. The CDR3 spans 14 residues. Germline CDR1 SGHNT, CDR2 YENEEA. V gave up 1 base and J gave up 4 bases; unmatched junction bases: 0. The CDR3 is CASSLAGGYNEQFF. CDR3 bases: TGTGCCAGCAGCTTAGCGGGGGGGTACAATGAGCAGTTCTTC.

This clone has a handful of counts. The J gene is TRBJ1-1, the V gene TRBV19, with D possibly matching TRBD1 (5 bases). Germline values: CDR1 LNHDA, CDR2 SQIVND (reference sequence). The CDR3 covers 15 residues. V lost 7 bases to trimming and J lost 5 bases, with 20 bases between them. The CDR3 spells CASTMVEGVRTEAFF. CDR3 nucleotides: TGTGCCAGTACTATGGTGGAAGGGGTTCGGACTGAAGCTTTCTTT.

The V call is TRBV25-1, the J call TRBJ1-4; a possible D gene is TRBD1 (6 bases). The length of the CDR3 is 15 residues. Germline CDR1 and CDR2: MGHDK and SYGVNS. V lost 6 bases, J lost 4 bases, and 15 bases lay in between. The CDR3 nucleotides read TGTGCCAGCAGGTCCCCACCGGGACATAATGAAAAACTGTTTTTT. Protein: CASRSPPGHNEKLFF.

A few counts support this clone. This rearrangement joins TRBV15 to TRBJ1-3, with 7 bases matching TRBD1. CDR3 length equals 18 residues. The germline CDR1 and CDR2 sequences are LNHNV and YYDKDF (reference sequence). The trim removed 0 bases at V and 0 bases at J, leaving 8 bases unmatched. The CDR3 spells CATSRDSQGPGSGNTIYF. CDR3 bases: TGTGCCACCAGCAGAGATTCACAGGGGCCGGGCTCTGGAAACACCATATATTTT.